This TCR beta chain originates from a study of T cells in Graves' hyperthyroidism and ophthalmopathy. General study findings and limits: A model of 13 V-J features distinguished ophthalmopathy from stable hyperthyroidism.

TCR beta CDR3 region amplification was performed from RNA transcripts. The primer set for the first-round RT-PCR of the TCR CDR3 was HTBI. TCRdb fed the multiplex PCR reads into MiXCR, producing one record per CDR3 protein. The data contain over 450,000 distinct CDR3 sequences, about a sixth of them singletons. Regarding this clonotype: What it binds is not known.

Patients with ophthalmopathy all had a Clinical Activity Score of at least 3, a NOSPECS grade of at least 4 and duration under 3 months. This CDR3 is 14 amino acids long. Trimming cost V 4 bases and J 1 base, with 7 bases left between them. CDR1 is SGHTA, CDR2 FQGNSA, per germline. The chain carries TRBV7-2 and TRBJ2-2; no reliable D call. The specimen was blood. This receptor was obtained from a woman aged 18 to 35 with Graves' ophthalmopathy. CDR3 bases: TGTGCCAGCAGCTCGACGGTGAACACCGGGGAGCTGTTTTTT. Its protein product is CASSSTVNTGELFF.